This T cell receptor beta chain appears in the sequencing data of a study of CD8 T cells in ankylosing spondylitis. Study outcomes and limitations: The authors reported significant enrichment of disease-linked clones in matched ankylosing spondylitis synovial fluid. Clones linked with disease were CD8+ and fairly uncommon in the peripheral blood. A TCR beta motif of eight highly homologous variants appeared characteristic of ankylosing spondylitis blood.

The CDR3 extends over 14 amino acids. V was pared by 6 bases and J by 7 bases, with 13 bases between. Germline CDR1 reads ENHRY; CDR2 reads SYGVKD. This clonotype has ten or more counts. What it binds is not known. TCRdb processed the 5' RACE reads anew with MiXCR; each CDR3 protein has one entry. This table has over 75,000 distinct CDR3 sequences, about 8.8% appearing once. The rearrangement joins TRBV10-3 to TRBJ1-6; no firm D call. What was sequenced was blood, either unsorted or a sorted T cell fraction (not recorded which). The sequence derives from a male donor with ankylosing spondylitis or in good health (not recorded which). The CDR3 reads CAISRGNGNSPLHF. In nucleotides, the CDR3 is TGTGCCATCAGCCGTGGAAACGGCAATTCACCCCTCCACTTT.